Described below is a single T cell receptor beta chain sequence and its context. The antigen remains unidentified. These data belong to a study of graft-versus-host responses after intestinal transplantation. About the research overall: All recipients were given anti-thymocyte globulin induction, and tacrolimus and steroids were then administered for approximately 3 years.

Sequenced by immunoSEQ multiplex PCR; TCRdb stores in-frame clones only, minus some. The data show about 90,000 clones, roughly 80% seen once. Overall study results and limits: Detected in recipient marrow were GvH clones, some of which were first observed in ileum or blood.

CDR3 size: 13 residues. V shed 1 base and J shed 1 base, with 5 bases lying between them. Germline CDR1 SGHTA, CDR2 FQGTGA. This specimen consisted of unstimulated CD4+ T cells sorted from spleen or lymph node cells, obtained before intestinal transplant. This TCR was sampled from a human donor who received an intestinal transplant. The chain has TRBV7-3 and TRBJ2-7; D is uncertain. CDR3 DNA sequence: TGTGCCAGCAGCTTAAGGCCTTCCTACGAGCAGTACTTC. It yields the protein CASSLRPSYEQYF.